The 9 T cell receptor beta chains listed next were all sequenced from one sample in a study of blood T cell repertoires in COVID-19. The repertoire was sequenced with immunoSEQ multiplex PCR; TCRdb's copy has only in-frame clones and lacks some. The sample has 70,000 or so clones, 80% seen once; the top ten hold more than 10%. What was sequenced was peripheral blood. These receptor sequences come from a man aged 45 to 65 with COVID-19, enrolled during active disease.

The chain carries TRBV30 and TRBJ2-3; possible D gene TRBD2, 6 bases. Looked up from germline, CDR1 is GTSNPN and CDR2 is SVGIG (reference sequence). The CDR3 runs 12 residues. The V end lost 2 bases, the J end lost 4 bases, and 7 bases lay between the germline ends. CDR3 residues: CAWSREPDTQYF. For the CDR3, the DNA is TGTGCCTGGAGTCGGGAGCCAGATACGCAGTATTTT. Full variable domain (outside the CDR3, taken from reference TRBV30 and TRBJ2-3): SQTIHQWPATLVQPVGSPLSLECTVEGTSNPNLYWYRQAAGRGLQLLFYSVGIGQISSEVPQNLSASRPQDRQFILSSKKLLLSDSGFYLCAWSREPDTQYFGPGTRLTVL.

Only one count was recorded for this clone. The V call is TRBV5-1, the J call TRBJ2-7, with 7 bases fitting TRBD2. V lost 2 bases and J lost 1; bases outside the gene matches: 12. CDR1 and CDR2 (germline): SGHRS, YFSETQ. This CDR3 has 17 residues. CDR3 sequence reads: CASSFSYRAGESYEQYF. CDR3 nucleotides: TGCGCCAGCAGCTTCTCTTATCGGGCGGGAGAGTCCTACGAGCAGTACTTC.

The V gene is TRBV9, the J gene TRBJ2-3; the D gene is possibly TRBD2 (6 bases). This CDR3 contains 13 residues. The germline V gene encodes CDR1 SGDLS and CDR2 YYNGEE. Trimming left V 5 bases short and J 5 bases short, with 12 bases between. CDR3 coding DNA: TGTGCCAGCAGTCTTTTGGAGGGAGATACGCAGTATTTT. Residues: CASSLLEGDTQYF.

The rearrangement joins TRBV11-2 to TRBJ2-5; a possible D gene is TRBD1 (6 bases). The CDR3 totals 15 residues. Germline CDR1 and CDR2: SGHAT and FQNNGV. Trimming removed 0 bases from V and 5 bases from J, with 13 bases in between. The CDR3 DNA is TGTGCCAGCAGCTTAGATAGTACTAGGGGGGAGACCCAGTACTTC. The encoded protein is CASSLDSTRGETQYF.

This clone was detected only a few times. The chain couples TRBV19 to TRBJ1-5; D might be TRBD1 (6 bases). Germline assignment: CDR1 LNHDA and CDR2 SQIVND (reference sequence). The ends were cut back, 2 bases at V and 3 bases at J, with 8 bases in the middle. The CDR3 length is 14 residues. CDR3: CASSIQGNNQPQHF. The CDR3 DNA follows: TGTGCCAGTAGTATACAGGGGAACAATCAGCCCCAGCATTTT.

The CDR3 region has the DNA TGTGCCAGCAGCTTAGGAGCGGGTTGGAGTAACATTCAGTACTTC. It yields the protein CASSLGAGWSNIQYF. The chain recombines TRBV11-1 with TRBJ2-4, with D possibly TRBD2 on 6 matching bases. V lost 1 base and J 7 bases, leaving 14 bases between the germline ends. From germline, CDR1 is SGHAT and CDR2 FQDESV (reference sequence). The CDR3 length is 15 residues.

The DNA for the CDR3 is TGTGCCAGCAGTTGGCAGGGTGGATCACCCCTCCACTTT. This sequence encodes CASSWQGGSPLHF. J is TRBJ1-6 and V is TRBV28, with TRBD1 as a possible D gene (5 bases). Germline CDR1 and CDR2: MDHEN and SYDVKM. Trimming took 4 bases from V and 10 from J, leaving 11 bases between them. The CDR3 consists of 13 residues.

This clone was recorded a few times. The V gene is TRBV28, the J gene TRBJ2-5; 9 bases align to TRBD1. This CDR3 comprises 15 residues. The germline CDR1 and CDR2 sequences are MDHEN and SYDVKM. The V and J ends lost 5 bases and 5 bases, in that order; junction bases with no gene match: 9. CDR3 bases: TGTGCCAGCAGTCCCCGGACAGGGGAGGTGGAGACCCAGTACTTC. Translation gives CASSPRTGEVETQYF.

V and J are TRBV5-1 and TRBJ2-5; perhaps TRBD2 as D (5 bases). The CDR3 covers 15 residues. V lost 3 bases to trimming and J lost 5 bases, with 17 bases between them. Germline values: CDR1 SGHRS, CDR2 YFSETQ. For the CDR3, the DNA is TGCGCCAGCAGCTCACCCGGACTCTCGGGGGAGACCCAGTACTTC. It encodes CASSSPGLSGETQYF.